This is a list of T cell receptor beta chains from one sample in a study of memory CD4+ T cells and cytomegalovirus serostatus. Sequencing used immunoSEQ multiplex PCR; TCRdb keeps in-frame clones, though not all of them. The sample includes tens of thousands of clones, roughly 80% of them seen just once. Sequenced: memory CD4+ T cells from blood. These receptors came from an adult in good health and CMV-seronegative. Some clones in this sample may be carry-over from other donors' samples. The CDR3 runs from the conserved cysteine through the conserved F or W. The D gene is left open where the match is weak. Clone size is not always given. Where it is, it says once, few, many or a class for expanded clones.

TRBV5-1	TRBD1	TRBJ2-2	.	CASSQAGTGGTGELFF	TGCGCCAGCAGCCAGGCCGGGACAGGGGGCACCGGGGAGCTGTTTTTT
TRBV7-9	.	TRBJ1-4	.	CASSLYGEKLFF	TGTGCCAGCAGCTTATACGGGGAAAAACTGTTTTTT
TRBV4-1	TRBD2	TRBJ2-1	.	CASSSGVAGDNEQFF	TGCGCCAGCAGCTCTGGGGTAGCGGGGGACAATGAGCAGTTCTTC
TRBV30	TRBD1	TRBJ2-7	.	CAWDRGYEQYF	TGTGCCTGGGACAGGGGTTACGAGCAGTACTTC
TRBV5-1	TRBD2	TRBJ2-1	.	CASSLVLAAFEQFF	TGCGCCAGCAGCTTGGTCCTAGCGGCGTTTGAGCAGTTCTTC
TRBV6-4	.	TRBJ1-1	.	CASRSRSNTEAFF	TGTGCCAGCAGATCCAGGTCGAACACTGAAGCTTTCTTT
TRBV7-9	.	TRBJ1-1	few	CASSLTQLDTEAFF	TGTGCCAGCAGCCTGACACAGTTGGACACTGAAGCTTTCTTT
TRBV5-1	.	TRBJ1-5	.	CASSLAPGGGQPQHF	TGCGCCAGCAGCTTGGCTCCTGGGGGCGGGCAGCCCCAGCATTTT
TRBV2	.	TRBJ1-5	few	CASTDGNQPQHF	TGTGCCAGCACAGACGGGAATCAGCCCCAGCATTTT
TRBV4-2	.	TRBJ2-1	few	CASSQDFGTEGRFF	TGTGCCAGCAGCCAAGATTTCGGGACCGAGGGTAGGTTCTTC
TRBV4-1	.	TRBJ2-3	.	CASSQAAWTDTQYF	TGCGCCAGCAGCCAAGCAGCGTGGACAGATACGCAGTATTTT
TRBV2	.	TRBJ1-5	few	CASNQESNQPQHF	TGTGCCAGCAATCAGGAGTCCAATCAGCCCCAGCATTTT
TRBV5-1	.	TRBJ1-2	.	CASSPGTQYYTF	TGCGCCAGCAGCCCCGGGACACAGTACTACACCTTC
TRBV6-5	TRBD1	TRBJ1-2	.	CASSNRGLDYGYTF	TGTGCCAGCAGTAACAGGGGGCTTGACTATGGCTACACCTTC
TRBV30	.	TRBJ2-1	.	CAWSLNRDNEQFF	TGTGCCTGGAGTCTTAACAGGGATAATGAGCAGTTCTTC
TRBV6-6	TRBD2	TRBJ2-3	.	CASSREGAQYF	TGTGCCAGCAGTCGGGAGGGTGCGCAGTATTTT
TRBV30	.	TRBJ2-2	.	CAWSVRRTGELFF	TGTGCCTGGAGTGTTCGGAGGACCGGGGAGCTGTTTTTT